One sample yielded the 18 T cell receptor beta chains listed below, sequenced in a study of blood T cell repertoires in COVID-19. The table came from immunoSEQ multiplex PCR; TCRdb's copy has only in-frame clones and leaves some out. Counted here are tens of thousands of clones, around 92% occurring once; the ten biggest clones make up roughly 8.6%. What was sequenced was peripheral blood. Every receptor here comes from a human donor in a cohort sampled during active COVID-19.

The chain is built from TRBV18 and TRBJ1-1, with a possible D match to TRBD1 (5 bases). CDR3 length equals 15 residues. The V end was cut by 1 base, the J end by 5 bases, with 14 bases between. CDR1 and CDR2 from the germline V gene are KGHSH and LQKENI. CDR3 region: CASSPQGIGRTEAFF. The CDR3 DNA is TGTGCCAGCTCACCACAGGGGATCGGTCGTACTGAAGCTTTCTTT.

V and J are TRBV6-5 and TRBJ1-2; D perhaps matches TRBD1 (6 bases). Germline CDR1 reads MNHEY; CDR2 reads SVGAGI. The CDR3 sequence is 13 residues long. Trimming shortened V by 7 bases and J by 4 bases, and 13 bases separated the two germline ends. The CDR3 loop reads CASTRGGAYGYTF. Written as DNA, the CDR3 is TGTGCCAGCACTCGGGGGGGGGCCTATGGCTACACCTTC.

V usage is TRBV4-2 and J usage is TRBJ2-1, with 8 bases matching TRBD2. V was clipped by 1 base and J by 5 bases; unmatched bases: 7. Per the germline V gene, CDR1 is LGHNA and CDR2 is YNFKEQ. The length of the CDR3 is 16 residues. The CDR3 nucleotides read TGTGCCAGCAGCCAAGGGTGGACTAGCAGTAACAATGAGCAGTTCTTC. It encodes CASSQGWTSSNNEQFF.

This chain links TRBV19 with TRBJ2-6; 9 bases are shared with TRBD1. Germline-derived CDR1 and CDR2 are LNHDA and SQIVND (reference sequence). This CDR3 has 17 amino acids. V lost 3 bases to trimming and J lost 1 base; unmatched junction nucleotides: 4. This CDR3 reads CASSMGTGKSGANVLTF. The CDR3 DNA sequence: TGTGCCAGTAGTATGGGGACAGGGAAATCTGGGGCCAACGTCCTGACTTTC.

In its sample, this clone was seen once. This chain connects TRBV19 to TRBJ1-4, with 8 bases aligning to TRBD1. J gave up 10 bases and V 10 bases, and 2 bases lay outside the gene matches. This CDR3 contains 10 residues. From germline, CDR1 is LNHDA and CDR2 SQIVND (reference sequence). The CDR3 loop is CATGQGKLFF. The CDR3 nucleotides read TGTGCCACCGGACAGGGAAAACTGTTTTTT. The complete variable domain, with remaining parts taken from reference TRBV19 and TRBJ1-4, reads DGGITQSPKYLFRKEGQNVTLSCEQNLNHDAMYWYRQDPGQGLRLIYYSQIVNDFQKGDIAEGYSVSREKKESFPLTVTSAQKNPTAFYLCATGQGKLFFGSGTQLSVL.

The rearrangement uses TRBV5-1 and TRBJ2-1; maybe TRBD2 (6 bases). V lost 4 bases, J lost 7 bases, and 9 bases lay in between. Germline CDR1 SGHRS, CDR2 YFSETQ. This CDR3 spans 12 amino acids. CDR3 protein: CASSPGGNEQFF. The CDR3 DNA is TGCGCCAGCAGCCCCGGGGGAAATGAGCAGTTCTTC. Based on the CDR3 plus reference TRBV5-1 and TRBJ2-1, the full variable domain is KAGVTQTPRYLIKTRGQQVTLSCSPISGHRSVSWYQQTPGQGLQFLFEYFSETQRNKGNFPGRFSGRQFSNSRSEMNVSTLELGDSALYLCASSPGGNEQFFGPGTRLTVL.

CDR3 sequence reads: CAISSGQFVYNEQFF. The CDR3 nucleotides read TGTGCCATCAGCTCCGGACAGTTCGTCTACAATGAGCAGTTCTTC. The chain employs TRBV10-3 and TRBJ2-1; possible D gene TRBD1, 6 bases. The germline CDR1 and CDR2 sequences are ENHRY and SYGVKD. Between the trimmed V and J ends, which lost 6 bases and 3 bases, there was a span of 15 bases. This CDR3 contains 15 residues.

This chain connects TRBV6-6 to TRBJ2-5; 15 bases align to TRBD2. Germline loops: CDR1 MNHNY, CDR2 SVGAGI (reference sequence). This CDR3 comprises 17 residues. Trimming removed 5 bases from V and 2 bases from J; junction bases left unmatched: 6. Here the CDR3 DNA reads TGTGCCAGCAGTCCGGGACTAGCGGGGGGAAAACAAGAGACCCAGTACTTC. Its translation is CASSPGLAGGKQETQYF.

The V gene is TRBV5-1, the J gene TRBJ1-5; D ambiguous. V lost 2 bases to trimming and J lost 7 bases, with 10 bases between them. CDR1 SGHRS and CDR2 YFSETQ come from the germline V gene. The CDR3 is 13 residues long. Written as DNA, the CDR3 is TGCGCCAGCAGCTTTGACAATGGCCAGCCCCAGCATTTT. This encodes CASSFDNGQPQHF.

The chain combines TRBV7-2 with TRBJ2-7; 7 bases are shared with TRBD2. V was clipped by 4 bases and J by 4 bases; unmatched bases: 10. The germline V gene encodes CDR1 SGHTA and CDR2 FQGNSA. The CDR3 consists of 15 residues. CDR3 amino acids: CASSYGFGEGYEQYF. The CDR3 DNA is TGTGCCAGCAGCTACGGGTTTGGGGAGGGGTACGAGCAGTACTTC.

J is TRBJ1-3 and V is TRBV10-3, with 8 bases lining up with TRBD1. The CDR3 covers 13 residues. Germline-derived CDR1 and CDR2 are ENHRY and SYGVKD. With 10 bases clipped from V and 3 bases from J, the junction kept 5 bases outside the gene matches. CDR3 bases: TGTGCCACCTCAGGGGGCAGTGGAAACACCATATATTTT. It encodes CATSGGSGNTIYF.

V is TRBV18 and J is TRBJ2-5, with 8 bases matching TRBD1. Germline lookup yields CDR1 KGHSH and CDR2 LQKENI. The length of the CDR3 is 14 residues. V was clipped by 3 bases and J by 2 bases; unmatched bases: 2. The CDR3: CASSPRTGQETQYF. CDR3 in DNA: TGTGCCAGCTCACCCCGGACAGGGCAAGAGACCCAGTACTTC.

The chain is built from TRBV19 and TRBJ1-2; D ambiguous. Looked up from germline, CDR1 is LNHDA and CDR2 is SQIVND (reference sequence). Trimming stripped 3 bases from V and 4 bases from J, with 12 bases between. The CDR3 covers 14 residues. The CDR3 protein is CASSIPPGFYGYTF. Here the CDR3 DNA reads TGTGCCAGTAGTATCCCACCGGGGTTCTATGGCTACACCTTC.

The chain links TRBV11-3 to TRBJ2-1, with D maybe TRBD2 (6 bases). The germline V gene has CDR1 SGHNT and CDR2 YENEEA. The V end was cut by 0 bases, the J end by 13 bases, with 19 bases between. There are 15 residues in the CDR3. CDR3 loop: CASSLDGGTPPGQFF. Written as DNA, the CDR3 is TGTGCCAGCAGCTTAGATGGCGGGACCCCCCCCGGCCAGTTCTTC.

With regard to this clone: A junction end diverges from the germline sequence, so it may reflect a read error. V usage is TRBV7-7 and J usage is TRBJ2-1; D ambiguous. In germline, CDR1 is SSHAT, CDR2 FNYEAQ (reference sequence). The CDR3 totals 16 residues. The CDR3 region is CASSFSTHHGDNEQFF. In DNA, the CDR3 is TGTGCTAGCAGCTTTAGTACCCATCACGGAGACAATGAGCAGTTCTTC.

This clone was counted a single time. The chain combines TRBV9 with TRBJ2-7; TRBD2 matches 9 bases. The trim removed 0 bases at V and 3 bases at J, leaving 7 bases unmatched. The CDR3 length is 16 residues. Germline CDR1 reads SGDLS; CDR2 reads YYNGEE. The CDR3 bases are TGTGCCAGCAGCGTAGATTCAGCGGGGGGAATCTACGAGCAGTACTTC. Translating gives CASSVDSAGGIYEQYF.

This chain joins TRBV15 and TRBJ1-5, with 7 bases that match TRBD1. After removal of 1 base from V and 5 bases from J, the junction contained 2 bases not matched to a gene. The CDR3 contains 14 residues. Germline CDR1 is LNHNV and CDR2 is YYDKDF (reference sequence). The CDR3 bases are TGTGCCACCAGCAGAGGGGGACAGTATCAGCCCCAGCATTTT. Encoded protein: CATSRGGQYQPQHF.

This chain joins TRBV30 and TRBJ2-2; TRBD1 agrees at 8 bases. The J segment lost 5 bases and the V segment lost 2 bases, leaving 19 bases of the junction unmatched. Germline V gene sequence: CDR1 GTSNPN, CDR2 SVGIG (reference sequence). This CDR3 is 19 amino acids long. CDR3 in DNA: TGTGCCTGGAGTAAACACCCAAGACCGGGACAGGATACGACCGGGGAGCTGTTTTTT. It codes for CAWSKHPRPGQDTTGELFF.